A selection of T cell receptor beta chains follows, all from one sample in a study of shared clonotypes between healthy human individuals. Measured with immunoSEQ multiplex PCR; TCRdb has only the in-frame clones, and not every one. The sample gives more than 1,200,000 clones, approximately 98.5% of which show up once; under 0.45% is in the top ten. The material sequenced was naive CD4+ T cells sorted from blood. The receptors shown here come from a man aged 25 to 40 in good health. Each CDR3 is given with its conserved first and last residue. D genes are given only for firm matches. Clone size is stated in some rows and not others, as once, few, many or a class when expanded.

length	V	J	D	size	CDR3	DNA
17	TRBV5-1	TRBJ2-7	TRBD2	NA	CASSPRFGREGRYEQYF	TGCGCCAGCAGCCCTCGGTTTGGGCGGGAGGGCCGGTACGAGCAGTACTTC
16	TRBV5-1	TRBJ2-3	NA	NA	CASSLVLATSTDTQYF	TGCGCCAGCAGCTTGGTTTTGGCGACGAGCACAGATACGCAGTATTTT
13	TRBV7-9	TRBJ2-2	NA	NA	CASSLLNTGELFF	TGTGCCAGCAGCTTATTAAACACCGGGGAGCTGTTTTTT
14	TRBV5-4	TRBJ2-7	TRBD2	NA	CASSAPGLNYEQYF	TGTGCCAGCAGCGCACCGGGACTAAACTACGAGCAGTACTTC
15	TRBV6-1	TRBJ1-5	TRBD1	once	CASSGTGDSNQPQHF	TGTGCCAGCAGTGGGACAGGCGATAGCAATCAGCCCCAGCATTTT
13	TRBV10-3	TRBJ2-1	TRBD2	NA	CASGASGSNEQFF	TGTGCCAGCGGGGCTAGCGGGAGTAATGAGCAGTTCTTC
13	TRBV5-4	TRBJ2-1	NA	once	CASSNKLGDEQFF	TGTGCCAGCAGCAACAAATTAGGGGATGAGCAGTTCTTC
15	TRBV7-8	TRBJ2-7	NA	NA	CASSLGLSGSYEQYF	TGTGCCAGCAGCTTAGGTCTCAGCGGATCCTACGAGCAGTACTTC
15	TRBV6-1	TRBJ2-5	NA	once	CASSVSGLGSETQYF	TGTGCCAGCAGTGTTTCGGGCCTAGGCAGTGAGACCCAGTACTTC
14	TRBV27	TRBJ1-5	NA	NA	CASGLSAVSQPQHF	TGTGCCAGCGGTTTGTCGGCAGTATCGCAGCCCCAGCATTTT
16	TRBV6-5	TRBJ2-5	NA	NA	CASSYLSGDARETQYF	TGTGCCAGCAGTTACCTGTCAGGGGACGCCCGGGAGACCCAGTACTTC
15	TRBV5-1	TRBJ2-1	NA	NA	CASSLVSSNYNEQFF	TGCGCCAGCAGCTTGGTGTCATCGAACTACAATGAGCAGTTCTTC
14	TRBV11-3	TRBJ2-2	NA	NA	CASSFGTLPGELFF	TGTGCCAGCAGCTTCGGGACCTTACCCGGGGAGCTGTTTTTT
15	TRBV7-9	TRBJ1-1	NA	once	CASSSEPGSNTEAFF	TGTGCCAGCAGCTCGGAACCGGGATCGAACACTGAAGCTTTCTTT
12	TRBV10-3	TRBJ2-5	NA	NA	CAISKPQETQYF	TGTGCCATCAGTAAGCCCCAAGAGACCCAGTACTTC
15	TRBV6-5	TRBJ2-7	NA	NA	CASSLYTGAPGGQYF	TGTGCCAGCAGCCTCTACACCGGGGCCCCCGGCGGGCAGTACTTC
11	TRBV20-1	TRBJ2-3	TRBD2	NA	CSAPVRELGYF	TGCAGTGCCCCTGTGCGGGAGCTCGGGTATTTT
14	TRBV5-1	TRBJ2-7	NA	NA	CASSLGDSTYEQYF	TGCGCCAGCAGCTTGGGGGACTCTACCTACGAGCAGTACTTC
14	TRBV27	TRBJ2-7	NA	NA	CASSLYGLPQEQYF	TGTGCCAGCAGTTTATACGGTCTCCCACAAGAGCAGTACTTC
15	TRBV7-8	TRBJ2-1	TRBD1	NA	CASSADRGRENEQFF	TGTGCCAGCAGCGCGGACAGGGGGCGGGAGAATGAGCAGTTCTTC
12	TRBV6-5	TRBJ2-7	NA	NA	CASSSRVDEQYF	TGTGCCAGCAGCTCAAGGGTCGACGAGCAGTACTTC
12	TRBV15	TRBJ2-5	NA	NA	CATSRMGETQYF	TGTGCCACCAGCAGGATGGGGGAGACCCAGTACTTC
15	TRBV6-6	TRBJ1-5	TRBD1	NA	CASSASRGGNQPQHF	TGTGCCAGCAGTGCGTCCAGGGGGGGAAATCAGCCCCAGCATTTT
12	TRBV18	TRBJ2-3	NA	NA	CASSPIADTQYF	TGTGCCAGCTCACCGATTGCAGATACGCAGTATTTT
15	TRBV5-1	TRBJ2-7	NA	NA	CASRWGQASSYEQYF	TGCGCCAGCAGATGGGGTCAGGCGAGCTCCTACGAGCAGTACTTC
14	TRBV30	TRBJ1-5	NA	NA	CAWSVLNSNQPQHF	TGTGCCTGGAGTGTACTTAATAGCAATCAGCCCCAGCATTTT
16	TRBV5-4	TRBJ2-2	TRBD2	once	CASTPGGRANTGELFF	TGTGCCAGCACCCCCGGGGGGAGAGCGAACACCGGGGAGCTGTTTTTT
18	TRBV7-8	TRBJ2-6	TRBD2	NA	CASSLRIGGRTGANVLTF	TGTGCCAGCAGCTTAAGGATCGGCGGGAGGACTGGGGCCAACGTCCTGACTTTC
14	TRBV7-8	TRBJ1-2	TRBD1	NA	CASSRRQGNYGYTF	TGTGCCAGCAGCCGTCGACAGGGCAACTATGGCTACACCTTC
13	TRBV5-5	TRBJ2-5	NA	once	CASSSTGFETQYF	TGTGCCAGCAGCTCGACAGGTTTTGAGACCCAGTACTTC
16	TRBV5-4	TRBJ1-3	NA	NA	CASSFGGVKRENTIYF	TGTGCCAGCAGCTTTGGTGGAGTAAAGAGAGAAAACACCATATATTTT
14	TRBV18	TRBJ2-7	NA	NA	CASSPTEVSYEQYF	TGTGCCAGCTCACCAACGGAGGTTTCCTACGAGCAGTACTTC
19	TRBV4-1	TRBJ2-4	TRBD2	NA	CASSGELAANPLAKNIQYF	TGCGCCAGCAGCGGAGAACTAGCGGCAAACCCTCTAGCCAAAAACATTCAGTACTTC
13	TRBV27	TRBJ1-5	NA	NA	CASSLLSGQPQHF	TGTGCCAGCAGTTTACTCTCAGGGCAGCCCCAGCATTTT
16	TRBV15	TRBJ1-2	NA	NA	CATSRDGTPADYGYTF	TGTGCCACCAGCAGAGATGGGACACCCGCGGACTATGGCTACACCTTC
16	TRBV9	TRBJ1-2	NA	NA	CASSAGQWTVNYGYTF	TGTGCCAGCAGCGCCGGTCAGTGGACAGTCAACTATGGCTACACCTTC
16	TRBV15	TRBJ1-5	TRBD1	NA	CATSRIQGASNQPQHF	TGTGCCACCAGCAGAATTCAGGGGGCTAGCAATCAGCCCCAGCATTTT
15	TRBV7-6	TRBJ2-3	TRBD1	NA	CASSLGVNRGDTQYF	TGTGCCAGCAGCTTAGGGGTAAACAGGGGCGATACGCAGTATTTT
13	TRBV25-1	TRBJ2-2	NA	NA	CASRRENTGELFF	TGTGCCAGCAGGCGGGAAAACACCGGGGAGCTGTTTTTT
15	TRBV5-1	TRBJ2-7	TRBD1	NA	CASRSPGTGTYEQYF	TGCGCCAGCAGATCTCCCGGGACAGGAACCTACGAGCAGTACTTC
16	TRBV2	TRBJ1-5	TRBD1	few	CASSPRDSWRNQPQHF	TGTGCCAGCAGTCCCCGGGACAGCTGGCGCAATCAGCCCCAGCATTTT
13	TRBV5-1	TRBJ2-3	NA	NA	CASSAPDRNTQYF	TGCGCCAGCAGCGCCCCGGACCGCAATACGCAGTATTTT
16	TRBV6-1	TRBJ1-5	TRBD1	NA	CASSEMGQGINQPQHF	TGTGCCAGCAGCGAAATGGGACAGGGAATAAATCAGCCCCAGCATTTT
15	TRBV30	TRBJ2-2	TRBD1	NA	CAWIARGQNTGELFF	TGTGCCTGGATTGCCAGGGGGCAGAACACCGGGGAGCTGTTTTTT
13	TRBV5-1	TRBJ2-7	TRBD1	NA	CASSTTGGYEQYF	TGCGCCAGCAGTACGACAGGGGGCTACGAGCAGTACTTC
11	TRBV6-6	TRBJ1-5	NA	NA	CASGGSQPQHF	TGTGCCAGCGGGGGGTCTCAGCCCCAGCATTTT
11	TRBV7-9	TRBJ2-1	TRBD1	few	CATSQGSEQFF	TGTGCCACCTCACAGGGGAGTGAGCAGTTCTTC
17	TRBV4-1	TRBJ2-3	TRBD2	NA	CASMGPTPGGRTDTQYF	TGCGCCAGCATGGGGCCTACACCGGGAGGTCGAACAGATACGCAGTATTTT
14	TRBV18	TRBJ2-5	NA	NA	CASSRSSGQETQYF	TGTGCCAGCTCACGAAGTTCGGGACAAGAGACCCAGTACTTC
16	TRBV7-9	TRBJ1-4	NA	NA	CASSAPPGHGGEKLFF	TGTGCCAGCAGCGCCCCTCCCGGGCATGGGGGAGAAAAACTGTTTTTT
19	TRBV7-2	TRBJ2-3	TRBD2	NA	CASSLDFGLDYTSTDTQYF	TGTGCCAGCAGCTTAGACTTTGGACTAGATTACACTAGCACAGATACGCAGTATTTT
15	TRBV28	TRBJ2-7	TRBD2	NA	CASSPQTSRSYEQYF	TGTGCCAGCAGTCCCCAGACTAGCCGATCCTACGAGCAGTACTTC
13	TRBV11-2	TRBJ2-1	NA	NA	CASSLWDYNEQFF	TGTGCCAGCAGCTTGTGGGACTACAATGAGCAGTTCTTC
15	TRBV18	TRBJ1-1	NA	NA	CASSPSGSRDTEAFF	TGTGCCAGCTCACCCTCGGGAAGCAGGGACACTGAAGCTTTCTTT
14	TRBV5-6	TRBJ1-2	TRBD1	NA	CASSFRTGTYGYTF	TGTGCCAGCAGCTTCCGGACAGGGACCTATGGCTACACCTTC
13	TRBV25-1	TRBJ2-1	TRBD2	NA	CASTLAGVNEQFF	TGTGCCAGCACGCTAGCGGGAGTGAATGAGCAGTTCTTC
12	TRBV13	TRBJ2-2	NA	NA	CASSQETGELFF	TGTGCCAGCAGTCAAGAGACAGGGGAGCTGTTTTTT